Listed below are T cell receptor beta chains from one sample, sequenced in a study of blood T cell repertoires in COVID-19. Generated by immunoSEQ multiplex PCR, the TCRdb table keeps only in-frame clones and is missing some. This table holds roughly 240,000 clones, roughly 88% found once. The material sequenced was peripheral blood. These receptors came from a woman older than 75 with COVID-19, enrolled during active disease. Both conserved end residues are part of each CDR3. A D gene is named only where the DNA matches it firmly. Clone size is not always given. Where it is, it says once, few, many or a class for expanded clones.

v_gene	abundance	j_gene	d_gene	CDR3aa	CDR3nt
TRBV5-1	-	TRBJ1-2	TRBD1	CASSPNRDRGFNGYTF	TGCGCCAGCAGCCCAAACCGGGACAGGGGTTTTAATGGCTACACCTTC
TRBV5-5	-	TRBJ1-2	-	CASSLSGNGYTF	TGTGCCAGCAGCTTGTCGGGGAATGGCTACACCTTC
TRBV11-2	-	TRBJ1-1	-	CASSTGIAEAFF	TGTGCCAGCAGCACAGGGATTGCTGAAGCTTTCTTT
TRBV4-3	once	TRBJ2-3	-	CASSSAATGYRYTQYF	TGCGCCAGCAGCTCGGCGGCCACAGGGTATAGGTATACGCAGTATTTT
TRBV7-9	once	TRBJ1-4	-	CASSPYRDGKLFF	TGTGCCAGCAGCCCTTACAGGGACGGAAAACTGTTTTTT
TRBV2	-	TRBJ1-2	-	CASLAGYGYTF	TGTGCCAGCTTAGCTGGCTATGGCTACACCTTC
TRBV24-1	-	TRBJ2-3	-	CATSDLSHKTGRTTDTQYF	TGTGCCACCAGTGACCTTTCACACAAGACAGGTCGAACCACAGATACGCAGTATTTT
TRBV11-2	-	TRBJ2-5	TRBD2	CASSSYAGTSGQTQYF	TGTGCCAGCAGCTCCTACGCCGGGACTAGCGGTCAGACCCAGTACTTC
TRBV5-1	-	TRBJ1-3	-	CASSLEQLSGNTIYF	TGCGCCAGCAGCTTGGAACAGCTCTCTGGAAACACCATATATTTT
TRBV7-9	-	TRBJ1-4	-	CASSAAGGRVEKLFF	TGTGCCAGCAGCGCAGCCGGGGGGCGCGTTGAAAAACTGTTTTTT
TRBV10-3	-	TRBJ2-5	-	CAISESSDQETQYF	TGTGCCATCAGTGAGTCATCCGACCAAGAGACCCAGTACTTC
TRBV9	once	TRBJ2-1	TRBD2	CASSLGSGANNEQFF	TGTGCCAGCAGCTTAGGGAGCGGGGCTAACAATGAGCAGTTCTTC
TRBV2	few	TRBJ1-2	TRBD1	CASSGSGRTGYLLLDGYTF	TGTGCCAGCAGCGGATCTGGCCGGACAGGATACCTTCTATTGGATGGCTACACCTTC
TRBV4-2	-	TRBJ1-1	-	CASSQGGRGKGDTEAFF	TGTGCCAGCAGCCAAGGGGGTAGGGGGAAAGGCGACACTGAAGCTTTCTTT
TRBV6-5	-	TRBJ2-5	-	CASSYRRSETQYF	TGTGCCAGCAGTTACAGGCGGTCGGAGACCCAGTACTTC
TRBV3-1/TRBV3-2	-	TRBJ2-2	-	CASSQDVIEGGELFF	TGTGCCAGCAGCCAAGACGTCATTGAGGGCGGGGAGCTGTTTTTT
TRBV6-6	-	TRBJ1-2	TRBD1	CASSFADREDGYTF	TGTGCCAGCAGTTTCGCCGACAGGGAAGATGGCTACACCTTC
TRBV5-8	-	TRBJ1-5	-	CASSLGTRALGGQPQHF	TGTGCCAGCAGCTTGGGTACCCGGGCCCTAGGGGGTCAGCCCCAGCATTTT
TRBV7-3	-	TRBJ2-3	-	CASSLTSVISTDTQYF	TGTGCCAGCAGCTTAACCTCTGTTATAAGCACAGATACGCAGTATTTT
TRBV15	-	TRBJ1-5	-	CATSTPTGQLSNQPQHF	TGTGCCACCAGCACTCCTACGGGACAACTTAGCAATCAGCCCCAGCATTTT
TRBV5-1	-	TRBJ1-4	-	CASSSGEGNEKLFF	TGCGCCAGCAGCTCGGGAGAGGGTAATGAAAAACTGTTTTTT
TRBV6-2/TRBV6-3	-	TRBJ1-5	-	CASSSSGGVYQPQHF	TGTGCCAGCAGTTCGTCTGGGGGCGTTTATCAGCCCCAGCATTTT
TRBV28	-	TRBJ2-5	TRBD2	CASSFLLAGKETQYF	TGTGCCAGCAGTTTTTTACTAGCGGGGAAAGAGACCCAGTACTTC
TRBV25-1	-	TRBJ2-2	-	CASSMEGYTGELFF	TGTGCCAGCAGTATGGAGGGGTACACCGGGGAGCTGTTTTTT
TRBV19	-	TRBJ2-7	TRBD1	CASSTFAGTGNVYEQYF	TGTGCCAGTAGTACGTTTGCCGGGACAGGGAATGTCTACGAGCAGTACTTC
TRBV3-1/TRBV3-2	-	TRBJ1-1	TRBD1	CASSSQGAGTEAFF	TGTGCCAGCAGCTCGCAGGGGGCGGGCACTGAAGCTTTCTTT
TRBV6-2/TRBV6-3	-	TRBJ2-3	-	CASSYLRVVDTQYF	TGTGCCAGCAGTTACCTCAGGGTTGTAGATACGCAGTATTTT
TRBV9	-	TRBJ1-4	-	CASSVYGGANEKLFF	TGTGCCAGCAGCGTATACGGGGGTGCTAATGAAAAACTGTTTTTT
TRBV18	-	TRBJ1-5	-	CASSPQTVSNQPQHF	TGTGCCAGCTCACCACAGACTGTTAGCAATCAGCCCCAGCATTTT
TRBV4-1	-	TRBJ2-3	-	CASSQSGTSSDTQYF	TGCGCCAGCAGCCAATCCGGGACATCATCAGATACGCAGTATTTT
TRBV6-5	-	TRBJ1-1	TRBD1	CASTSRDRTEAFF	TGTGCCAGCACCTCAAGGGACAGAACTGAAGCTTTCTTT
TRBV21-1	-	TRBJ1-5	-	CASSKGDRCNQPQHF	TGTGCCAGCAGCAAAGGGGACAGATGCAATCAGCCCCAGCATTTT
TRBV7-9	few	TRBJ1-5	-	CASSLGLGEGNQPQHF	TGTGCCAGCAGCTTAGGTTTGGGAGAAGGCAATCAGCCCCAGCATTTT
TRBV29-1	few	TRBJ1-2	-	CSVLGIYGYTF	TGCAGCGTTCTAGGAATCTATGGCTACACCTTC
TRBV5-1	few	TRBJ1-1	-	CASSFLDSLRTEAFF	TGCGCCAGCAGCTTCCTCGACAGTCTAAGGACTGAAGCTTTCTTT
TRBV6-5	-	TRBJ1-2	TRBD1	CASSYSQGARYGYTF	TGTGCCAGCAGTTACTCACAGGGGGCGCGATATGGCTACACCTTC
TRBV12-3/TRBV12-4	once	TRBJ1-1	-	CASSFGQGKGAFF	TGTGCCAGCAGTTTCGGCCAGGGGAAAGGGGCTTTCTTT
TRBV30	few	TRBJ1-2	TRBD1	CARLGTGGAYNYGYTF	TGTGCCCGGCTGGGGACAGGAGGCGCTTATAACTATGGCTACACCTTC
TRBV5-1	-	TRBJ1-2	-	CASTPGGKGYGYTF	TGCGCCAGCACCCCCGGGGGGAAGGGTTATGGCTACACCTTC
TRBV15	-	TRBJ2-7	TRBD1	CATSRDPGQDYEQYF	TGTGCCACCAGCAGAGATCCGGGACAGGATTACGAGCAGTACTTC
TRBV4-1	-	TRBJ2-3	-	CASSQDVQVWADTQYF	TGCGCCAGCAGCCAAGATGTCCAGGTCTGGGCAGATACGCAGTATTTT
TRBV12-3/TRBV12-4	-	TRBJ2-7	-	CASSSRGVGQYF	TGTGCCAGCAGTTCACGCGGGGTTGGGCAGTACTTC